What follows are 8 T cell receptor beta chains derived from one specimen sequenced in a study of tumor-infiltrating lymphocytes in glioblastoma multiforme. TCRB libraries came from RNA via three nested multiplex PCR rounds. TCRdb independently ran MiXCR on the multiplex PCR reads; one entry per CDR3 protein. The sample holds over 10,000 distinct CDR3 sequences, approximately 70% seen once. The sample was brain tumor tissue. These receptors all stem from a male donor with glioblastoma.

In this sample, this clonotype turned up many times. The chain combines TRBV28 with TRBJ1-5; weak D call: TRBD1 (6 bases). The germline CDR1 and CDR2 sequences are MDHEN and SYDVKM. The CDR3 covers 16 residues. The ends were cut back, 6 bases at V and 3 bases at J, with 18 bases in the middle. The DNA of the CDR3 is TGTGCCAGCAGCTCAGCGAGAGGACAGTTCAATCAGCCCCAGCATTTT. Translated: CASSSARGQFNQPQHF.

About this clonotype: An end of the junction differs from the germline gene, which may be a read error. The chain is built from TRBV20-1 and TRBJ1-6; D remains unclear. The CDR3 has 15 amino acids. Germline loops: CDR1 DFQATT, CDR2 SNEGSKA (reference sequence). The CDR3 DNA reads as TGCAGTGCTAGAGGGCGGGCTTCCATGAATTCACCCCTCCATTTT. This sequence encodes CSARGRASMNSPLHF.

As regards this clonotype: At one of its ends the junction is not consistent with the germline gene, which may arise from a read error. The chain recombines TRBV12-3 or TRBV12-4 with TRBJ2-5; possible D gene TRBD1, 6 bases. The CDR3 consists of 15 residues. This CDR3 reads CASSTYGTNQETQNF. DNA of the CDR3: TGTGCCAGCAGTACCTACGGGACAAACCAAGAGACCCAGAACTTC.

This clonotype qualifies as medium-sized. This sequence joins TRBV4-1 and TRBJ2-7, with D possibly matching TRBD1 (7 bases). V shed 3 bases and J shed 5 bases, with 23 bases lying between them. Per the germline V gene, CDR1 is MGHRA and CDR2 is YSYEKL. The CDR3 has 17 amino acids. The CDR3 spells CASSHPRERGLRNEQYF. The CDR3 DNA reads as TGCGCCAGCAGCCACCCCCGGGAGAGGGGGCTAAGGAACGAGCAGTACTTC.

Comments on this clonotype: The conserved phenylalanine or tryptophan is not found at the CDR3 terminus, so this likely reflects a read error. The V gene is TRBV12-3 or TRBV12-4, the J gene TRBJ2-5, with TRBD1 as a possible D gene (5 bases). V was pared by 3 bases and J by 1 base, with 9 bases between. This CDR3 is built from 14 residues. The chain's CDR3 is CASSFPDSQETQYS. In nucleotides, the CDR3 is TGTGCCAGCAGTTTCCCCGACAGCCAAGAGACCCAGTACTCT.

The chain links TRBV11-3 to TRBJ2-1; maybe TRBD2 (5 bases). Between the trimmed V and J ends, which lost 5 bases and 10 bases, there was a span of 15 bases. CDR3 size: 13 residues. Germline CDR1 is SGHNT and CDR2 is YENEEA. The CDR3 here is CASSDTTSGEQFF. The DNA for the CDR3 is TGTGCCAGCAGCGACACTACTTCGGGGGAGCAGTTCTTC.

Only a few counts were recorded for this clonotype. The CDR3 region has the DNA TGTGCCAGCAGTGAAGCGATTAGCCTTGGGGATACGCAGTATTTT. This codes for CASSEAISLGDTQYF. This chain joins TRBV6-1 and TRBJ2-3; D gene uncertain. Germline V gene sequence: CDR1 MNHNS, CDR2 SASEGT. The CDR3 contains 15 residues. V was clipped by 0 bases and J by 6 bases, with 13 bases between them.

The chain links TRBV6-1 to TRBJ1-5; tentative D call: TRBD1 (5 bases). The CDR3 contains 12 residues. Germline lookup yields CDR1 MNHNS and CDR2 SASEGT. V lost 7 bases and J lost 3, with 7 bases in between. CDR3 coding DNA: TGTGCCAGCACAGGGTCCAATCAGCCCCAGCATTTT. This translates into CASTGSNQPQHF.